This T cell receptor beta chain originates from a study of CD8 T cells in ankylosing spondylitis. Looked up from germline, CDR1 is SNHLY and CDR2 is FYNNEI. The CDR3 sequence is 12 residues long. V was clipped by 7 bases and J by 2 bases, with 8 bases between them. TCRdb ran MiXCR on the 5' RACE reads and lists one entry per CDR3 protein. The table records 150,000 or so distinct CDR3 sequences, roughly 12% of them present only once. Sequenced material: blood, either unsorted or a sorted T cell fraction (not recorded which). The J gene is TRBJ1-2, the V gene TRBV2; no firm D call. The source is a male donor with ankylosing spondylitis or in good health (not recorded which). DNA of the CDR3: TGTGCCAGCACTGGGGAAAACTATGGCTACACCTTC. This gives the protein CASTGENYGYTF.